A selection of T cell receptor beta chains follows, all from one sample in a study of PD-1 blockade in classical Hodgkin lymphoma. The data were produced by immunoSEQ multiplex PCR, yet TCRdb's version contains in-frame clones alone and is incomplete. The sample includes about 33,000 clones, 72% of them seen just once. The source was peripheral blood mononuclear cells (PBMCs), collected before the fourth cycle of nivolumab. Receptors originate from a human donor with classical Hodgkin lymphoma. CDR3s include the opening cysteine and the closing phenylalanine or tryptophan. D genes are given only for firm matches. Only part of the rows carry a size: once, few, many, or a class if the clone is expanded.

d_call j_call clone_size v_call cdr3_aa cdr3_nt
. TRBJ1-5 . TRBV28 CASSPVSWGRASNQPQHF TGTGCCAGCAGTCCCGTGAGCTGGGGAAGGGCTAGCAATCAGCCCCAGCATTTT
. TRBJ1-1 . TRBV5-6 CASSLRHGNTEAFF TGTGCCAGCAGCTTGAGGCACGGGAACACTGAAGCTTTCTTT
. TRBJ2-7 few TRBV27 CASASWGKTYEQYF TGTGCCAGCGCCTCCTGGGGGAAAACCTACGAGCAGTACTTC
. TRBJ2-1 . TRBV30 CAWRGSSNEQFF TGTGCCTGGAGAGGGAGCTCTAATGAGCAGTTCTTC
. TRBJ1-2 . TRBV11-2 CASSLGIRGYTF TGTGCCAGCAGCTTAGGAATCCGTGGCTACACCTTC
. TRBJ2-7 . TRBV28 CASSYAGVAIMDEQYF TGTGCCAGCAGTTATGCTGGGGTGGCGATTATGGACGAGCAGTACTTC
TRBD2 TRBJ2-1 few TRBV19 CASSGLAGVWNEQFF TGTGCCAGTAGCGGACTAGCGGGAGTATGGAATGAGCAGTTCTTC
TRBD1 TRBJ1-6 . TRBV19 CASSIQGTGGKNSPLHF TGTGCCAGTAGTATCCAGGGGACAGGGGGTAAGAATTCACCCCTCCACTTT
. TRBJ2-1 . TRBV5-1 CASSPWGTQSSYNEQFF TGCGCCAGCAGCCCTTGGGGGACTCAGAGCTCCTACAATGAGCAGTTCTTC
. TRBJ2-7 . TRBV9 CASSPSPRGPSSYEQYF TGTGCCAGCAGCCCCTCCCCCCGAGGCCCGAGCTCCTACGAGCAGTACTTC
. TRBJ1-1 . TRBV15 CATSSSRGAMNTEAFF TGTGCCACCAGCAGCTCTAGGGGGGCTATGAACACTGAAGCTTTCTTT
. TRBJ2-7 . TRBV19 CASRPGESDEQYF TGTGCCAGTAGGCCAGGGGAGTCCGACGAGCAGTACTTC
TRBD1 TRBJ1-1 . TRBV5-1 CASSLGQGVTEAFF TGCGCCAGCAGCTTAGGACAGGGGGTCACTGAAGCTTTCTTT
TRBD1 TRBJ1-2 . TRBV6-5 CASSLDRDRGYTF TGTGCCAGCAGTCTTGACAGGGACAGGGGCTACACCTTC
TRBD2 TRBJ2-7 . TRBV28 CASKGTGGVEYEQYF TGTGCCAGCAAGGGAACGGGAGGGGTGGAATACGAGCAGTACTTC
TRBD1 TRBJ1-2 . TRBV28 CASSSVRGLWYTF TGTGCCAGCAGTTCAGTTAGGGGGCTGTGGTACACCTTC
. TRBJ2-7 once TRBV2 CASSEALLFGRESAYEQYF TGTGCCAGCAGTGAAGCGCTTCTTTTTGGAAGGGAAAGCGCCTACGAGCAGTACTTC
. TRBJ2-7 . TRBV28 CASSSLGRPYEQYF TGTGCCAGCAGTTCATTGGGCAGGCCCTACGAGCAGTACTTC
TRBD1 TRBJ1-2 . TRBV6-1 CASSGYRDRAYGYTF TGTGCCAGCAGTGGGTACCGGGACAGGGCCTATGGCTACACCTTC
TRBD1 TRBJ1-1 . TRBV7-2 CASSFGTGASAIAFF TGTGCCAGCAGCTTTGGGACAGGGGCGTCGGCAATTGCTTTCTTT
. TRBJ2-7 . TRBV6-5 CASRVSEGPYEQYF TGTGCCAGCAGGGTCAGTGAGGGGCCCTACGAGCAGTACTTC
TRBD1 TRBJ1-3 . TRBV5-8 CASSLRDRLSGNTIYF TGTGCCAGCAGCTTGAGGGACAGGCTTTCGGGAAACACCATATATTTT
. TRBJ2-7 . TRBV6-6 CASKEGSEQYF TGTGCCAGCAAGGAGGGGAGCGAGCAGTACTTC
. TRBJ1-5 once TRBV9 CASSVGGEPQHF TGTGCCAGCAGCGTAGGGGGTGAGCCCCAGCATTTT
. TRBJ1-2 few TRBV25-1 CASQSEYWGYTF TGTGCCAGCCAGAGTGAATATTGGGGCTACACCTTC
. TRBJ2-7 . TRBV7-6 CASSLAPAGSSYEQYF TGTGCCAGCAGCTTAGCGCCGGCAGGGTCCTCCTACGAGCAGTACTTC
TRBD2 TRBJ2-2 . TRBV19 CASSKGLAGVFTGELFF TGTGCCAGTAGTAAGGGACTAGCGGGAGTCTTCACCGGGGAGCTGTTTTTT
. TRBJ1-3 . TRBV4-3 CASSQGSGNTIYF TGCGCCAGCAGCCAAGGTTCTGGAAACACCATATATTTT
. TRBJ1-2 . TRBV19 CASTPGVDRPNYGYTF TGTGCCAGTACCCCCGGGGTCGACAGGCCCAACTATGGCTACACCTTC
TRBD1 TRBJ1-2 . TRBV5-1 CASSSGQGYGYTF TGCGCCAGCAGTTCGGGACAGGGTTATGGCTACACCTTC
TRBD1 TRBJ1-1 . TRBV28 CASSPWTGRADTEAFF TGTGCCAGCAGTCCGTGGACAGGGAGGGCGGACACTGAAGCTTTCTTT
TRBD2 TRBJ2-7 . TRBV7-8 CASSLEAGGTYEQYF TGTGCCAGCAGCTTAGAGGCGGGAGGGACCTACGAGCAGTACTTC
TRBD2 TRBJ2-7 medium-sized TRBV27 CASSFSGEGQYEQYF TGTGCCAGCAGTTTTTCGGGGGAGGGCCAGTACGAGCAGTACTTC
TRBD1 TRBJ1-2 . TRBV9 CASSWGTGDSYGYTF TGTGCCAGCAGCTGGGGGACAGGGGACTCCTATGGCTACACCTTC
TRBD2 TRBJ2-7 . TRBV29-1 CSVEGAGGPYEQYF TGCAGCGTTGAAGGAGCGGGGGGACCCTACGAGCAGTACTTC
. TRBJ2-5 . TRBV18 CASSLAEETQYF TGTGCCAGCTCACTAGCGGAAGAGACCCAGTACTTC
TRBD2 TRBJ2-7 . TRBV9 CASSSPGTSYGEQYF TGTGCCAGCAGCTCCCCGGGGACTAGTTACGGCGAGCAGTACTTC
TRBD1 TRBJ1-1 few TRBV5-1 CASHRDRVNTEAFF TGCGCCAGCCACCGGGACAGGGTTAACACTGAAGCTTTCTTT
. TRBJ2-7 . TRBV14 CASSPGRPDTTYYEQYF TGTGCCAGCAGCCCGGGTCGTCCGGACACGACCTACTACGAGCAGTACTTC
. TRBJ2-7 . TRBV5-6 CATGSGTYEQYF TGTGCCACAGGGTCAGGAACCTACGAGCAGTACTTC
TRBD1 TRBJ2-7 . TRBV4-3 CASSQGGPGTGSYEQYF TGCGCCAGCAGCCAAGGGGGCCCCGGGACAGGCAGTTACGAGCAGTACTTC
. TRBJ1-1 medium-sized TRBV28 CASRLALNTEAFF TGTGCCAGCAGGCTCGCCTTGAACACTGAAGCTTTCTTT
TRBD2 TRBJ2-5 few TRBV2 CASSQGLAGGGDETQYF TGTGCCAGCAGTCAGGGACTAGCGGGAGGGGGGGACGAGACCCAGTACTTC
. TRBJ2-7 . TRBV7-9 CASSPSYEQYF TGTGCCAGCAGCCCTAGTTACGAGCAGTACTTC
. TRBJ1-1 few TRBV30 CAWEKTQGEAFF TGTGCCTGGGAAAAGACGCAGGGTGAAGCTTTCTTT
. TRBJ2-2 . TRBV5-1 CASSLGRGRAGELFF TGCGCCAGCAGCTTGGGCAGAGGGAGAGCCGGGGAGCTGTTTTTT
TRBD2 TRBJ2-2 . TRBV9 CASSPRGGSTGELFF TGTGCCAGCAGCCCCCGAGGCGGGAGCACCGGGGAGCTGTTTTTT
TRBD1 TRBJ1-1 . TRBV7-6 CASSLMTGDTEAFF TGTGCCAGCAGCTTAATGACAGGGGACACTGAAGCTTTCTTT
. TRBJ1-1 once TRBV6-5 CASSEAHNTEAFF TGTGCCAGCAGTGAAGCCCACAACACTGAAGCTTTCTTT
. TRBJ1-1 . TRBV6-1 CASSAKPPNTEAFF TGTGCCAGCAGCGCAAAACCACCGAACACTGAAGCTTTCTTT
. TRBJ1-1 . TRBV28 CASITGAGMNTEAFF TGTGCCAGCATTACCGGGGCAGGCATGAACACTGAAGCTTTCTTT
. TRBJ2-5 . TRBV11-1 CASSLGGQETQYF TGTGCCAGCAGCTTAGGCGGGCAAGAGACCCAGTACTTC
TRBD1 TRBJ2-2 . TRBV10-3 CGLRQGNTGELFF TGTGGGCTTCGACAGGGCAACACCGGGGAGCTGTTTTTT
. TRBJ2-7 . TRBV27 CASSLGTHGSYEQYF TGTGCCAGCAGTTTGGGGACTCACGGGTCCTACGAGCAGTACTTC
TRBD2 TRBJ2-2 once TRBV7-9 CASHRGGANTGELFF TGTGCCAGCCACCGGGGGGGGGCGAACACCGGGGAGCTGTTTTTT
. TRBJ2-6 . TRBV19 CASSIDAGGPGANVLTF TGTGCCAGTAGTATAGATGCTGGGGGTCCTGGGGCCAACGTCCTGACTTTC
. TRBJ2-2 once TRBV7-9 CASSLVRDTGELFF TGTGCCAGCAGCTTAGTCAGAGACACCGGGGAGCTGTTTTTT